The TCR beta chain under discussion was sequenced for a study of T cell responses to AZD1222 COVID-19 vaccine. With regard to this clone: Its target is unknown.

CDR1 KGHSH and CDR2 LQKENI come from the germline V gene. The CDR3 runs 15 residues. Between the trimmed V and J ends, which lost 3 bases and 0 bases, there was a span of 9 bases. Findings and caveats of the study: Donor demographics were predominantly white British with a female majority; clonal diversity may be underestimated.

Data came from immunoSEQ multiplex PCR; TCRdb stores just in-frame clones and leaves some out. Here the sample spans under 200,000 clones, about nine tenths being singletons. The chain carries TRBV18 and TRBJ1-3; D is unclear. The sample in question was peripheral blood, obtained on day 0 of AZD1222 vaccination. This receptor was obtained from an adult in good health. The CDR3 spells CASSPESYSGNTIYF. The CDR3 coding sequence is TGTGCCAGCTCACCCGAAAGTTACTCTGGAAACACCATATATTTT.